This TCR beta chain came from a study of blood T cell repertoires in COVID-19. Study as a whole: Collection of acute and convalescent COVID-19 samples took place in the United States, Italy and Spain. The analysed material was cDNA or gDNA that came from T cells, B-cell-depleted T cells, or PBMCs.

Study processing details: Amplification of reference gene primers was used by the study to estimate nucleated cell counts. Produced via immunoSEQ multiplex PCR; TCRdb's table is partial and in-frame only. That table gives V, J and clone size, and the DNA gave D and trimming. The data show more than 250,000 clones, with roughly 91% seen just once and 1% held by the top ten. The CDR3 is made up of 17 amino acids. Germline loops: CDR1 SGHRS, CDR2 YFSETQ. The ends lost 1 base at V and 5 bases at J; junction bases unmatched: 10. The TCR originated in a man aged 50 to 59 with active or convalescent COVID-19. The V and J genes are TRBV5-1 and TRBJ1-2, with TRBD1 identical over 11 bases. The sequenced sample was peripheral blood. The CDR3 region is CASSLSSGTGGRYGYTF. The DNA for the CDR3 is TGCGCCAGCAGCTTGTCCTCCGGGACAGGGGGAAGGTATGGCTACACCTTC.